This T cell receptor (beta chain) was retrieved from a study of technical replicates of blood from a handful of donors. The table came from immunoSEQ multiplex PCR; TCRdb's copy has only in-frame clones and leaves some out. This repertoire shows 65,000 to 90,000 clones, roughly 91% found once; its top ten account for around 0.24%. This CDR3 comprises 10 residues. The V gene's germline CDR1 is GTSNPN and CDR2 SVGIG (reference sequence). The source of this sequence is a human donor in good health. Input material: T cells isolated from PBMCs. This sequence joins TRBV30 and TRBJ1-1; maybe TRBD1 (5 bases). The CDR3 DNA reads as TGTGGGGCAGGGCGAACTGAAGCTTTCTTT. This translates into CGAGRTEAFF.